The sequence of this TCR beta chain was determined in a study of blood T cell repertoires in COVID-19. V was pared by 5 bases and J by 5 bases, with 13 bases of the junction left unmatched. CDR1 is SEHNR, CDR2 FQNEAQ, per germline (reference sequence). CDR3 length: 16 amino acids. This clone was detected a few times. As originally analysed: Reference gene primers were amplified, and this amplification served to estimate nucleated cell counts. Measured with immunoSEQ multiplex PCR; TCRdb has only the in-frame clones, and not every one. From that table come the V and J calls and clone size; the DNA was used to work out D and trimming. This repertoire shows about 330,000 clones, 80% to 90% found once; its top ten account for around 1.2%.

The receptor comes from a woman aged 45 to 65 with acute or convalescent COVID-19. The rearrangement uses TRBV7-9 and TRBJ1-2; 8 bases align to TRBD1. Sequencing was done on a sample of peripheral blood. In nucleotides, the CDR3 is TGTGCCAGCAGCCTTGGGGAGACAGGGGAATGGTATGGCTACACCTTC. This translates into CASSLGETGEWYGYTF.